Listed below are T cell receptor beta chains from one sample, sequenced in a study of blood T cell repertoires in COVID-19. Generated by immunoSEQ multiplex PCR, the TCRdb table keeps only in-frame clones and is missing some. The sample consists of around 100,000 clones, around 84% of them appearing once. The specimen sequenced was peripheral blood. The receptors were sampled from a human donor in a cohort sampled during active COVID-19. Both conserved end residues are part of each CDR3. A D gene is named only where the DNA matches it firmly. Rows give clone size only sometimes, using once, few, many, or a class for an expanded clone.

v_gene: TRBV27
j_gene: TRBJ2-2
d_gene: TRBD2
abundance: .
CDR3aa: CASSDLAGGPGELFF
CDR3nt: TGTGCCAGCAGTGATCTAGCGGGGGGGCCCGGGGAGCTGTTTTTT

v_gene: TRBV7-2
j_gene: TRBJ1-5
d_gene: .
abundance: few
CDR3aa: CASSLDGGAEQPQHF
CDR3nt: TGTGCCAGCAGCTTAGACGGAGGGGCGGAACAGCCCCAGCATTTT

v_gene: TRBV27
j_gene: TRBJ1-2
d_gene: TRBD1
abundance: .
CDR3aa: CASSSSGGNGYTF
CDR3nt: TGTGCCAGCAGTTCATCAGGGGGAAATGGCTACACCTTC

v_gene: TRBV28
j_gene: TRBJ2-6
d_gene: .
abundance: .
CDR3aa: CASSQTPGANVLTF
CDR3nt: TGTGCCAGCAGCCAGACACCTGGGGCCAACGTCCTGACTTTC

v_gene: TRBV5-6
j_gene: TRBJ1-5
d_gene: TRBD1
abundance: .
CDR3aa: CASSTGTGSNQPQHF
CDR3nt: TGTGCCAGCAGCACTGGGACAGGTAGCAATCAGCCCCAGCATTTT

v_gene: TRBV5-1
j_gene: TRBJ1-2
d_gene: .
abundance: .
CDR3aa: CASSAVRGNYGYTF
CDR3nt: TGCGCCAGCAGCGCGGTGAGAGGAAACTATGGCTACACCTTC

v_gene: TRBV28
j_gene: TRBJ2-1
d_gene: TRBD2
abundance: .
CDR3aa: CAIAGGWYNEQFF
CDR3nt: TGTGCCATCGCGGGGGGGTGGTACAATGAGCAGTTCTTC

v_gene: TRBV10-3
j_gene: TRBJ1-5
d_gene: .
abundance: .
CDR3aa: CAISSGEQPQHF
CDR3nt: TGTGCCATCAGTTCAGGGGAACAGCCCCAGCATTTT

v_gene: TRBV11-2
j_gene: TRBJ2-3
d_gene: .
abundance: once
CDR3aa: CASSLGGGTDTQYF
CDR3nt: TGTGCCAGCAGCTTAGGCGGGGGCACAGATACGCAGTATTTT

v_gene: TRBV6-6
j_gene: TRBJ2-3
d_gene: TRBD1
abundance: few
CDR3aa: CASSYGTGASTDTQYF
CDR3nt: TGTGCCAGCAGTTATGGGACAGGTGCTAGCACAGATACGCAGTATTTT

v_gene: TRBV6-5
j_gene: TRBJ2-3
d_gene: TRBD2
abundance: .
CDR3aa: CATDGAGGGDTQYF
CDR3nt: TGTGCCACCGACGGCGCGGGGGGTGGGGATACGCAGTATTTT

v_gene: TRBV7-3
j_gene: TRBJ1-6
d_gene: .
abundance: .
CDR3aa: CASSLTVSGDSPLHF
CDR3nt: TGTGCCAGCAGCTTAACAGTGTCAGGGGACTCACCCCTCCACTTT

v_gene: TRBV7-6
j_gene: TRBJ2-2
d_gene: TRBD1
abundance: .
CDR3aa: CASSLGQGDTGELFF
CDR3nt: TGTGCCAGCAGCTTAGGGCAGGGGGACACCGGGGAGCTGTTTTTT

v_gene: TRBV24-1
j_gene: TRBJ1-5
d_gene: .
abundance: .
CDR3aa: CATSERGRYQPQHF
CDR3nt: TGTGCCACCAGTGAACGTGGGAGGTATCAGCCCCAGCATTTT

v_gene: TRBV29-1
j_gene: TRBJ2-7
d_gene: .
abundance: .
CDR3aa: CSVGDTYEQYF
CDR3nt: TGCAGCGTCGGGGACACTTACGAGCAGTACTTC

v_gene: TRBV27
j_gene: TRBJ2-1
d_gene: TRBD2
abundance: .
CDR3aa: CASSFFAGGYNEQFF
CDR3nt: TGTGCCAGCAGTTTCTTTGCGGGGGGTTACAATGAGCAGTTCTTC

v_gene: TRBV6-2/TRBV6-3
j_gene: TRBJ2-1
d_gene: .
abundance: .
CDR3aa: CASSAGRSYNEQFF
CDR3nt: TGTGCCAGCAGTGCAGGGCGCTCCTACAATGAGCAGTTCTTC

v_gene: TRBV7-2
j_gene: TRBJ2-6
d_gene: .
abundance: .
CDR3aa: CASSLARGPGANVLTF
CDR3nt: TGTGCCAGCAGCTTAGCGCGAGGGCCTGGGGCCAACGTCCTGACTTTC

v_gene: TRBV28
j_gene: TRBJ2-1
d_gene: TRBD1
abundance: .
CDR3aa: CASSFSGQPTPEQFF
CDR3nt: TGTGCCAGCAGTTTTTCGGGACAGCCCACCCCTGAGCAGTTCTTC

v_gene: TRBV24-1
j_gene: TRBJ1-3
d_gene: TRBD1
abundance: .
CDR3aa: CATTPGQGSGNTIYF
CDR3nt: TGTGCCACCACCCCGGGACAGGGCTCTGGAAACACCATATATTTT

v_gene: TRBV6-5
j_gene: TRBJ2-2
d_gene: .
abundance: .
CDR3aa: CASSSRPNTGELFF
CDR3nt: TGTGCCAGCAGTTCTAGGCCGAACACCGGGGAGCTGTTTTTT

v_gene: TRBV25-1
j_gene: TRBJ1-1
d_gene: .
abundance: .
CDR3aa: CASSPGRKNTEAFF
CDR3nt: TGTGCCAGCAGCCCCGGGAGGAAGAACACTGAAGCTTTCTTT

v_gene: TRBV5-1
j_gene: TRBJ2-5
d_gene: TRBD2
abundance: .
CDR3aa: CASSTTSGGAETQYF
CDR3nt: TGCGCCAGCAGCACGACTAGCGGGGGGGCCGAGACCCAGTACTTC

v_gene: TRBV4-3
j_gene: TRBJ1-1
d_gene: .
abundance: .
CDR3aa: CASSQYRGDTEAFF
CDR3nt: TGCGCCAGCAGCCAATACCGGGGGGACACTGAAGCTTTCTTT

v_gene: TRBV9
j_gene: TRBJ2-7
d_gene: TRBD1
abundance: .
CDR3aa: CASSVGQGYSYEQYF
CDR3nt: TGTGCCAGCAGCGTAGGACAGGGGTACTCCTACGAGCAGTACTTC

v_gene: TRBV14
j_gene: TRBJ2-5
d_gene: .
abundance: .
CDR3aa: CASSQEDGETQYF
CDR3nt: TGTGCCAGCAGCCAAGAAGACGGGGAGACCCAGTACTTC